Listed below are T cell receptor beta chains from one sample, sequenced in a study of technical replicates of blood from a handful of donors. Method: immunoSEQ multiplex PCR; TCRdb's copy keeps in-frame clones and lacks some. The sample includes tens of thousands of clones, roughly 89% of them seen just once. The specimen was T cells isolated from PBMCs. Receptors originate from a human donor in good health. CDR3s include the opening cysteine and the closing phenylalanine or tryptophan. The order of the fields is V gene, clone size, J gene, D gene, CDR3 DNA, CDR3 protein. D genes are given only for firm matches. Where a row states a size, it is once, few, many or the class of an expanded clone; other rows omit it.

TRBV6-5	.	TRBJ1-3	TRBD1	TGTGCCAGCAGTCAAACACAGGGGCACACCATATATTTT	CASSQTQGHTIYF
TRBV19	.	TRBJ1-2	.	TGTGCCAGTAGTATGATCTACCACCAGGGATCCAGGGACTATGGCTACACCTTC	CASSMIYHQGSRDYGYTF
TRBV30	.	TRBJ2-7	.	TGTGCCTGGAGCAACGGGGTAGTCTACGAGCAGTACTTC	CAWSNGVVYEQYF
TRBV10-3	.	TRBJ2-1	TRBD1	TGTGCCATCGAGGGGGCAGGGGGAAATGAGCAGTTCTTC	CAIEGAGGNEQFF
TRBV10-1	.	TRBJ1-1	.	TGCGCCAGCTCGGAAGGACAGTTTGTCCTGGGAGCTTTCTTT	CASSEGQFVLGAFF
TRBV30	.	TRBJ2-6	.	TGTGCCTGGAGAAGCACTGGGGCCAACGTCCTGACTTTC	CAWRSTGANVLTF
TRBV7-3	.	TRBJ1-1	TRBD1	TGTGCCAGCAGCTACCAGGGACAGGGGGAAGCTTTCTTT	CASSYQGQGEAFF
TRBV9	.	TRBJ2-3	.	TGTGCCAGCAGCCCATTGGGGAACAGGGCAGATACGCAGTATTTT	CASSPLGNRADTQYF
TRBV7-2	.	TRBJ1-1	.	TGTGCCAGCAGCTTAAACAGGGACACTGAAGCTTTCTTT	CASSLNRDTEAFF
TRBV29-1	.	TRBJ2-7	TRBD2	TGCAGCGTTGAGCGCGGGAGTGGCAACGAGCAGTACTTC	CSVERGSGNEQYF
TRBV7-9	.	TRBJ1-2	TRBD1	TGTGCCAGCAGCTTATCATCCCGGGACAGGGTCGGAGCTAACTATGGCTACACCTTC	CASSLSSRDRVGANYGYTF
TRBV27	.	TRBJ1-2	TRBD1	TGTGCCAGCAGTTTATCGACAGGGCCCGGCTACACCTTC	CASSLSTGPGYTF
TRBV4-1	.	TRBJ2-7	.	TGCGCCAGCAGCCAAGACGTACCAGCGCCCTACGAGCAGTACTTC	CASSQDVPAPYEQYF
TRBV18	few	TRBJ1-1	TRBD1	TGTGCCAGCTCACTGGGACAGGTTGTATCGAACACTGAAGCTTTCTTT	CASSLGQVVSNTEAFF
TRBV28	.	TRBJ1-5	.	TGTGCCAGCAGTGTTTGGGGCGAAGGCCAGCCCCAGCATTTT	CASSVWGEGQPQHF
TRBV7-9	.	TRBJ1-2	TRBD1	TGTGCCAGCAGCCCTGGTCAGGGGACAGCTAACTATGGCTACACCTTC	CASSPGQGTANYGYTF
TRBV5-1	.	TRBJ2-5	.	TGCGCCAGCAGCTTGTTCGGAGGGAGTGAGACCCAGTACTTC	CASSLFGGSETQYF
TRBV7-9	.	TRBJ1-4	.	TGTGCCAGCAGCTTAGGTTCGTGGACACCGGATGAAAAACTGTTTTTT	CASSLGSWTPDEKLFF
TRBV30	.	TRBJ1-1	.	TGTGCCTGGAGTGCCGACAGAGTCCTGGGGCCTGAAGCTTTCTTT	CAWSADRVLGPEAFF
TRBV28	few	TRBJ2-7	TRBD1	TGTGCCAGCAGTTTCCCCGGGACAGGGAGCTACGAGCAGTACTTC	CASSFPGTGSYEQYF
TRBV28	.	TRBJ2-2	.	TGTGCCAGCAGACAGGGAATGACCGGGGAGCTGTTTTTT	CASRQGMTGELFF
TRBV18	.	TRBJ1-1	.	TGTGCCAGCTCACCGGCGGGGATGAACACTGAAGCTTTCTTT	CASSPAGMNTEAFF
TRBV27	.	TRBJ2-3	.	TGTGCCAGCGGGGAGGCAGATACGCAGTATTTT	CASGEADTQYF
TRBV18	.	TRBJ2-5	.	TGTGCCAGCTCACCTGCGGTGGAGGGGACCCAGTACTTC	CASSPAVEGTQYF
TRBV6-6	once	TRBJ1-5	.	TGTGCCAGCTGGATTTCACTGCGGGGGGATCAGCCCCAGCATTTT	CASWISLRGDQPQHF
TRBV10-3	.	TRBJ2-7	TRBD1	TGTGCCATCAGTGAGTGGGACAGCTACGAGCAGTACTTC	CAISEWDSYEQYF
TRBV4-1	.	TRBJ2-3	.	TGCGCCAGCAGCCAAGATCAGGGCTGGGGCACAGATACGCAGTATTTT	CASSQDQGWGTDTQYF
TRBV5-6	.	TRBJ1-4	.	TGTGCCAGCAGCCCTCTTGCAACTAATGAAAAACTGTTTTTT	CASSPLATNEKLFF
TRBV9	.	TRBJ2-1	TRBD2	TGTGCCAGCAATCCCGGACTGGGACTAAATGAGCAGTTCTTC	CASNPGLGLNEQFF
TRBV6-6	.	TRBJ2-1	TRBD2	TGTGCCAGCAGTCAGAGCGGGAGCGGTTGGGATGAGCAGTTCTTC	CASSQSGSGWDEQFF
TRBV28	.	TRBJ2-1	.	TGTGCCAGCAGTTTATGGCGAGGCAATGAGCAGTTCTTC	CASSLWRGNEQFF
TRBV2	once	TRBJ1-2	TRBD1	TGTGCCAGCGCTCCATACGGGACAGGTGCCTATGGCTACACCTTC	CASAPYGTGAYGYTF
TRBV4-1	.	TRBJ2-2	TRBD2	TGCGCCAGCAGCCCCAAAGGGACTAGCGGGCCCATTAACACCGGGGAGCTGTTTTTT	CASSPKGTSGPINTGELFF
TRBV9	.	TRBJ2-1	TRBD2	TGTGCCAGCAGCGTAGAGGGGGTAGCGGGAAACTACAATGAGCAGTTCTTC	CASSVEGVAGNYNEQFF
TRBV20-1	.	TRBJ2-7	.	TGCAGTGCCCCAGATTACGAGCAGTACTTC	CSAPDYEQYF
TRBV28	.	TRBJ2-1	TRBD2	TGTGCCAGCATTCGGACTAGTCGGTACAATGAGCAGTTCTTC	CASIRTSRYNEQFF